A single T cell receptor beta chain is shown here with its context. This sample was included in a study of blood T cell repertoires in COVID-19. Germline CDR1 reads SGHNT; CDR2 reads YYREEE (reference sequence). J gave up 9 bases and V 9 bases, and 14 bases lay outside the gene matches. This CDR3 region has 13 residues. Assay used: immunoSEQ multiplex PCR; TCRdb lists only in-frame clones, some missing. Here the sample spans approximately 150,000 clones, just under 90% being singletons. Sequenced sample: peripheral blood. The receptor was isolated from a woman aged 50 to 60 with active or convalescent COVID-19. The V gene is TRBV5-4, the J gene TRBJ1-2; 7 bases map to TRBD1. The DNA for the CDR3 is TGTGCCATCCAACCTTATGACAGGGATAGCTACACCTTC. Its protein product is CAIQPYDRDSYTF.